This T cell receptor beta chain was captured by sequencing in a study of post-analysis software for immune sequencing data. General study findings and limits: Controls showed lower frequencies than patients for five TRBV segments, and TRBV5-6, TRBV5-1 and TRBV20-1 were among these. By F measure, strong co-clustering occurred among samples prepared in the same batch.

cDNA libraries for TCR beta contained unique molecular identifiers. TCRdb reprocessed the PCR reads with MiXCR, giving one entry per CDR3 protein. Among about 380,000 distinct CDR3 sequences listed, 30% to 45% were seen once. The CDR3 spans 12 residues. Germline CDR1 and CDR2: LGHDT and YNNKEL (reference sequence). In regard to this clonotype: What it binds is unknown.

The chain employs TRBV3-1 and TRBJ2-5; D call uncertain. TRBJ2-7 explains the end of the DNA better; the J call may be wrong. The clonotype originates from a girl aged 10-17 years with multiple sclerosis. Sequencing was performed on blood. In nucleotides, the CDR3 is TGTGCCAGCAGCCAGAGTATCTACGAGCAGTACTTC. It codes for CASSQSIYEQYF.